This passage covers 18 T cell receptor beta chains from one sample sequenced in a study of regulatory T cells in long-lasting Graves disease. Through Arm-PCR of CDR3 regions and iRepertoire HTBI primers, TCR beta libraries were built. TCRdb re-analysed the multiplex PCR reads in MiXCR, keeping a single row per CDR3 protein. Among some 240,000 distinct CDR3 sequences, roughly a fifth were seen once, and the ten largest hold 10% to 15%. Described time point: newly diagnosed GD, antithyroid drugs for less than 3 months. RNA from PBMCs was the source of the TCR library. This sample was also put to use in a study of T cells in Graves' hyperthyroidism and ophthalmopathy.

The sample consisted of peripheral blood mononuclear cells (PBMCs), taken at new diagnosis, from a patient treated with antithyroid drugs. The receptors stem from a woman aged 25-40 years with Graves disease.

The sample holds many counts of this clonotype. As DNA, the CDR3 is TGCGCCAGCAGCCCCGGGACGCGTCGGACTAGCGAAGAGACCCAGTACTTC. Amino acids: CASSPGTRRTSEETQYF. The chain carries TRBV5-1 and TRBJ2-5; the match to TRBD2 covers 9 bases. Germline V gene data show CDR1 as SGHRS and CDR2 as YFSETQ. Trimming removed 4 bases from V and 3 bases from J; junction bases left unmatched: 13. This CDR3 is built from 17 residues.

This clonotype was seen ten or more times. The chain combines TRBV2 with TRBJ2-4; 7 bases align to TRBD2. The trim removed 8 bases at V and 0 bases at J, leaving 4 bases unmatched. The germline CDR1 and CDR2 sequences are SNHLY and FYNNEI. The CDR3 has 14 residues. DNA for the CDR3: TGTGCCAGCCAGCGGGAACTAGCCAAAAACATTCAGTACTTC. Amino acids: CASQRELAKNIQYF.

This clonotype was seen many times. This sequence joins TRBV20-1 and TRBJ2-7; D is perhaps TRBD2 (6 bases). V shed 6 bases and J shed 3 bases, with 24 bases lying between them. The CDR3 runs to 16 residues. Per germline, CDR1 DFQATT and CDR2 SNEGSKA (reference sequence). CDR3: CSAPPSGEQPYYEQYF. The CDR3 nucleotides are TGCAGTGCCCCCCCCTCGGGAGAGCAGCCGTACTACGAGCAGTACTTC.

The chain is built from TRBV2 and TRBJ2-1; TRBD2 matches 8 bases. The CDR3 loop spans 13 amino acids. Germline CDR1 SNHLY, CDR2 FYNNEI. The junction had 8 bases not matched to a gene; V was cut back by 9 bases and J by 7 bases. This chain's CDR3 is CASRSGRLNEQFF. The CDR3 region has the DNA TGTGCCAGTAGGAGCGGGAGATTAAATGAGCAGTTCTTC.

This clonotype came up many times. This chain links TRBV28 with TRBJ2-2; D unresolved. CDR1 and CDR2 from the germline V gene are MDHEN and SYDVKM. The CDR3 is made up of 13 amino acids. Trimming cost V 5 bases and J 6 bases, with 10 bases left between them. The CDR3 protein is CASSATWAGELFF. In DNA, the CDR3 is TGTGCCAGCAGTGCCACCTGGGCCGGGGAGCTGTTTTTT.

This clonotype showed up just a few times. This rearrangement joins TRBV19 to TRBJ2-1; 13 bases are shared with TRBD2. CDR3 length: 17 amino acids. Germline CDR1 and CDR2: LNHDA and SQIVND (reference sequence). The ends lost 5 bases at V and 0 bases at J; junction bases unmatched: 4. The CDR3 nucleotides are TGTGCCAGTAGTTGGGGACTAGCGGGGAGCTCCTACAATGAGCAGTTCTTC. This codes for CASSWGLAGSSYNEQFF.

Only one count was recorded for this clonotype. Germline and junction disagree at one end, which may indicate a read error. The rearrangement links TRBV6-5 to TRBJ1-1; D ambiguous. CDR1 and CDR2 (germline): MNHEY, SVGAGI. This CDR3 has 13 residues. CDR3 region: CARSYSGYTEAFF. The CDR3 nucleotides are TGTGCCCGCAGTTACTCGGGGTACACTGAAGCTTTCTTT.

In this sample, this clonotype turned up once. The V gene is TRBV24-1, the J gene TRBJ1-1; no definite D call. Germline values: CDR1 KGHDR, CDR2 SFDVKD. This CDR3 contains 19 residues. The V and J ends lost 4 bases and 5 bases respectively, with 28 bases between them. The CDR3 DNA sequence: TGTGCCACCAGTGACAACCCTGGTGGGAGACCCCCTTCTGGGACTGAAGCTTTCTTT. It encodes CATSDNPGGRPPSGTEAFF.

This clonotype was picked up many times. The chain employs TRBV28 and TRBJ2-5; 7 nucleotides align to TRBD2. CDR3 size: 16 residues. The V gene end was trimmed by 3 bases and the J gene end by 7 bases; junction bases not matched to a gene: 14. CDR1 and CDR2 (germline): MDHEN, SYDVKM. CDR3 in DNA: TGTGCCAGCAGTTTTACCGTCCTAGCGGTTATGGGGACCCAGTACTTC. Amino acid sequence: CASSFTVLAVMGTQYF.

In its sample, this clonotype was seen many times. This chain links TRBV20-1 with TRBJ2-7; the match to TRBD1 covers 8 bases. CDR1 and CDR2 from the germline V gene are DFQATT and SNEGSKA (reference sequence). V trimming: 7 bases; J trimming: 4 bases; junction bases outside the gene matches: 6. The CDR3 loop spans 12 amino acids. The chain's CDR3 is CSGTDRGYEQYF. The CDR3, as DNA: TGCAGTGGGACCGACAGGGGATACGAGCAGTACTTC.

This clonotype was counted between two and nine times. The chain joins TRBV12-5 to TRBJ1-1; D is unclear. The V and J ends lost 2 bases and 1 base respectively, with 5 bases between them. CDR1 is LGHNT and CDR2 is FRNRAP in the germline V gene. The CDR3 runs 13 residues. CDR3 sequence reads: CASGLTGNTEAFF. DNA of the CDR3: TGTGCTAGTGGTTTGACGGGGAACACTGAAGCTTTCTTT.

This clonotype has at least ten counts. The chain is built from TRBV30 and TRBJ1-2; D is possibly TRBD1 (5 bases). CDR1 and CDR2 (germline): GTSNPN, SVGIG (reference sequence). Trimming cost V 0 bases and J 6 bases, with 14 bases left between them. CDR3 length: 14 residues. The CDR3 DNA reads TGTGCCTGGAGTGTATCGGCGGGGCAGGATGGCTACACCTTC. Its translation is CAWSVSAGQDGYTF.

The table lists this clonotype with many counts. The V call is TRBV20-1, the J call TRBJ1-2; D is possibly TRBD1 (5 bases). The ends were cut back, 2 bases at V and 8 bases at J, with 9 bases in the middle. Germline assignment: CDR1 DFQATT and CDR2 SNEGSKA (reference sequence). The CDR3 loop spans 11 amino acids. The CDR3 DNA reads TGCAGTGCTAGACTGGGGGACGGCTACACCTTC. It is translated as CSARLGDGYTF.

This clonotype was recorded at least ten times. This rearrangement joins TRBV5-6 to TRBJ2-1; perhaps TRBD2 as D (5 bases). The V gene's germline CDR1 is SGHDT and CDR2 YYEEEE. V was cut by 5 bases and J by 9 bases, with 30 bases left in between. The CDR3 runs to 18 residues. The CDR3 protein is CASRGFGRAEFLGIEQFF. CDR3 coding DNA: TGTGCCAGCAGGGGGTTCGGGCGAGCGGAATTCCTAGGTATTGAGCAGTTCTTC. The variable domain in full, completed from reference TRBV5-6 and TRBJ2-1, reads DAGVTQSPTHLIKTRGQQVTLRCSPKSGHDTVSWYQQALGQGPQFIFQYYEEEERQRGNFPDRFSGHQFPNYSSELNVNALLLGDSALYLCASRGFGRAEFLGIEQFFGPGTRLTVL.

This clonotype was observed many times. The chain has TRBV5-1 and TRBJ2-7; perhaps TRBD1 as D (5 bases). Germline CDR1 SGHRS, CDR2 YFSETQ. The CDR3 is 13 residues long. Trimming pared 5 bases from V and 4 bases from J, leaving 13 bases between. This CDR3 reads CASRRTSLYEQYF. The CDR3 DNA reads TGCGCCAGCAGGCGGACATCGCTATACGAGCAGTACTTC.

This clonotype was seen many times. The chain combines TRBV13 with TRBJ2-2, with a possible D match to TRBD1 (6 bases). V was shortened by 5 bases and J by 7 bases, with 23 bases between the two germline ends. Germline lookup yields CDR1 PRHDT and CDR2 FYEKMQ (reference sequence). The CDR3 spans 17 residues. The CDR3 DNA reads TGTGCCAGCAGCAAGACCGGGACCCCAGGGGTAGGCGGGGAGCTGTTTTTT. Translating it yields CASSKTGTPGVGGELFF.

This clonotype has ten or more counts. This sequence joins TRBV12-3 or TRBV12-4 and TRBJ1-5; no firm D call. CDR3 length: 14 residues. The V gene lost 3 bases and the J gene lost 7 bases, with 13 bases spanning the gap. The CDR3: CASSFMGGRQPQHF. The CDR3 bases are TGTGCCAGCAGTTTCATGGGTGGTAGGCAGCCCCAGCATTTT.

This sequence joins TRBV12-3 or TRBV12-4 and TRBJ2-1; TRBD2 is a possible D gene (6 bases). V was shortened by 3 bases and J by 9 bases, with 18 bases between the two germline ends. The CDR3 sequence is 15 residues long. As DNA, the CDR3 is TGTGCCAGCAGTTTGGCGGGACTTCAAGGTGGTGAGCAGTTCTTC. Translating it yields CASSLAGLQGGEQFF.